This T cell receptor beta chain was sequenced during a study of T cell repertoires in cytomegalovirus infection. TCRdb reanalysed the reads using MiXCR and keeps one entry per CDR3 protein. The repertoire includes about 830,000 distinct CDR3 sequences, around a third of them detected once, and under 15% sits in the top ten. In regard to this clonotype: What it binds is not known.

The V and J ends lost 4 bases and 4 bases respectively, with 15 bases between them. The CDR3 length is 15 residues. Germline V gives CDR1 MNHEY, CDR2 SVGAGI. This clonotype was sampled from a human donor in good health (CMV status not recorded). Some clones in this sample may be carry-over from other donors' samples. The source was cultured CD8+ T cells from PBMCs, collected from culture after CMV antigen stimulation. The chain couples TRBV6-5 to TRBJ2-3; D may be TRBD2 (5 bases). CDR3 nucleotides: TGTGCCAGCAGTTCCCAGCGGATGGTCGCAGATACGCAGTATTTT. This translates into CASSSQRMVADTQYF.